A single T cell receptor (beta chain) is shown here with its context. This specimen belongs to a study of OX40 agonist ivuxolimab in advanced cancers. The CDR3 is 13 residues long. Germline V gene lookup returns CDR1 SGHVS and CDR2 FQNEAQ. The V and J ends lost 4 bases and 6 bases respectively, with 10 bases between them. Exclusion applied to patients with autoimmune disease history or systemic immunosuppression. Produced via immunoSEQ multiplex PCR; TCRdb's table is partial and in-frame only. Among 65,000 to 80,000 clones, approximately 80% were seen once, and the ten largest hold roughly 8%. V is TRBV7-8 and J is TRBJ2-1; no definite D call. Source: CD4+ or CD8+ T cells sorted from blood, taken in a trial of the OX40 agonist ivuxolimab. The clonotype originates from an adult with an advanced solid tumor such as melanoma, head and neck, liver or kidney cancer. CDR3 in amino acids: CASSSVTGNEQFF. The CDR3 DNA follows: TGTGCCAGCAGCTCTGTAACGGGCAATGAGCAGTTCTTC.